This T cell receptor beta chain is drawn from a study of T cell responses to AZD1222 COVID-19 vaccine. Repertoires were generated with immunoSEQ multiplex PCR, while TCRdb's copy carries only in-frame clones and drops some. The data show more than 100,000 clones, roughly 87% seen once. Here the sequenced sample was peripheral blood, taken on day 0 of AZD1222 vaccination. This receptor was taken from an adult in good health.

The DNA of the CDR3 is TGTGCCAGCAGCTTAGACAGGGGAGGGTCACCCCTCCACTTT. Translated: CASSLDRGGSPLHF. This chain connects TRBV7-9 to TRBJ1-6; 7 nucleotides line up with TRBD1. With V trimmed by 1 base and J by 10 bases, 4 bases remained unmatched. The CDR3 has 14 residues. Germline loops: CDR1 SEHNR, CDR2 FQNEAQ (reference sequence).